This T cell receptor beta chain derives from a study of blood T cell repertoires in COVID-19. The wider study: PBMCs, B-cell-depleted T cells, or T cells provided the cDNA or gDNA that made up the material.

Per the original methods: Cell counts per sample came from amplifying reference gene primers. The protocol was immunoSEQ multiplex PCR, while the TCRdb copy is restricted to in-frame clones and leaves out a portion. D and trimming were read from the DNA, whereas the V and J calls and clone size are those reported in that table. Here the sample spans 100,000 to 150,000 clones, approximately 88% being singletons. The TCR originated in a man in his fifties or sixties with acute or convalescent COVID-19. The sequenced sample was peripheral blood.

This chain's CDR3 is CASSLGDRSWSTQHF. CDR3 nucleotides: TGTGCCAGCAGCTTGGGGGACAGGAGTTGGTCGACCCAGCATTTT. The chain couples TRBV11-2 to TRBJ1-5; 8 nucleotides align to TRBD1. Germline V lookup: CDR1 SGHAT, CDR2 FQNNGV. J was trimmed by 11 bases and V by 3 bases; bases with no gene match: 12. The CDR3 is 15 residues long.